The present TCR beta chain was sequenced within a study of beta chain features in type 1 diabetes. Overall study context: In age, gender and cell yields, patients were similar to healthy donors. Across all samples, some 98 million sorted cells were examined. Study-wide points: PCR could preferentially amplify shorter templates, alike in patients and controls.

Researchers reported sorting CD4+ naive, central memory, regulatory and stem cell-like memory cells via CD45RO/CCR7/CD25/CD127/CD95/CD27. V shed 5 bases, J shed 4 bases, and the junction held 4 bases outside the gene matches. The CDR3 has 14 amino acids. In germline, CDR1 is SGHTA, CDR2 FQGTGA. Expressed TCRB transcripts were sequenced because the isolated RNA had all been reverse transcribed beforehand. The table came from immunoSEQ multiplex PCR; TCRdb's copy has only in-frame clones and leaves some out. Among 150,000 to 190,000 clones, roughly 8.1% were seen once, and the ten largest hold around 0.65%. This clone was observed a handful of times. Its target is not known.

The chain recombines TRBV7-3 with TRBJ2-1, with TRBD1 matching over 8 bases. The TCR was taken from a young man in good health. The sample was central memory CD4+ T cells from blood. CDR3 region: CASSKGQVYNEQFF. CDR3 nucleotide sequence: TGTGCCAGCAGCAAGGGACAGGTATACAATGAGCAGTTCTTC.